Listed below are T cell receptor beta chains from one sample, sequenced in a study of shared clonotypes between healthy human individuals. Using immunoSEQ multiplex PCR, the repertoire was profiled, and TCRdb retains in-frame clones only, with some absent. This sample yields about 660,000 clones, of which less than 85% are seen a single time; about 1.8% belongs to the top ten. Sequenced input: memory CD4+ T cells sorted from blood. The receptor set was obtained from a woman in her twenties or thirties in good health. CDR3s include the opening cysteine and the closing phenylalanine or tryptophan. D genes are given only for firm matches. Clone size appears in some rows only: once, few, many, or a class for an expanded clone.

J gene: TRBJ2-7; CDR3 length: 16; D gene: NA; V gene: TRBV6-4; clone size: NA; CDR3 DNA: TGTGCCAGCAGCCCTCCCCGGGCCTTATCCGTCCACGAGCAGTACTTC; CDR3 protein: CASSPPRALSVHEQYF
J gene: TRBJ1-1; CDR3 length: 18; D gene: TRBD1; V gene: TRBV7-3; clone size: NA; CDR3 DNA: TGTGCCAGCAGCCACGACCCCGGGACAGGGGACTGGAACACTGAAGCTTTCTTT; CDR3 protein: CASSHDPGTGDWNTEAFF
J gene: TRBJ2-3; CDR3 length: 11; D gene: NA; V gene: TRBV6-6; clone size: once; CDR3 DNA: TGTGCCAGCAGTTACTACGCTACGCAGTATTTT; CDR3 protein: CASSYYATQYF
J gene: TRBJ1-4; CDR3 length: 16; D gene: TRBD1; V gene: TRBV5-1; clone size: NA; CDR3 DNA: TGCGCCAGCAGCCTGAGGGCCGGGACAGGGGATGAAAAACTGTTTTTT; CDR3 protein: CASSLRAGTGDEKLFF
J gene: TRBJ1-3; CDR3 length: 11; D gene: NA; V gene: TRBV29-1; clone size: NA; CDR3 DNA: TGCAGCGTTGGGTCTGGAAACACCATATATTTT; CDR3 protein: CSVGSGNTIYF
J gene: TRBJ1-3; CDR3 length: 14; D gene: NA; V gene: TRBV19; clone size: NA; CDR3 DNA: TGTGCCAGTAGGCGTACAGGCTCTGGAAACACCATATATTTT; CDR3 protein: CASRRTGSGNTIYF
J gene: TRBJ1-1; CDR3 length: 15; D gene: TRBD1; V gene: TRBV19; clone size: few; CDR3 DNA: TGTGCCAGTAGTACCCAGGGGGCAGGGGGTACTGAAGCTTTCTTT; CDR3 protein: CASSTQGAGGTEAFF
J gene: TRBJ1-2; CDR3 length: 12; D gene: NA; V gene: TRBV28; clone size: NA; CDR3 DNA: TGTGCCAGCAGTCTACAGGGTTACGGCTACACCTTC; CDR3 protein: CASSLQGYGYTF
J gene: TRBJ2-3; CDR3 length: 13; D gene: NA; V gene: TRBV7-9; clone size: NA; CDR3 DNA: TGTGCCAGCACCCTTTCCGACACAGATACGCAGTATTTT; CDR3 protein: CASTLSDTDTQYF
J gene: TRBJ2-3; CDR3 length: 13; D gene: NA; V gene: TRBV14; clone size: NA; CDR3 DNA: TGTGCCAGCAGCCGGCCTAATGCTCGTACGCAGTATTTT; CDR3 protein: CASSRPNARTQYF
J gene: TRBJ2-7; CDR3 length: 15; D gene: TRBD1; V gene: TRBV7-9; clone size: NA; CDR3 DNA: TGTGCCAGCAGCTTAGGTGGGACAGGTAACTACGAGCAGTACTTC; CDR3 protein: CASSLGGTGNYEQYF
J gene: TRBJ1-1; CDR3 length: 16; D gene: NA; V gene: TRBV5-1; clone size: NA; CDR3 DNA: TGCGCCAGCAGCTCAACAGGTTTCTATGGGCTCACTGAAGCTTTCTTT; CDR3 protein: CASSSTGFYGLTEAFF
J gene: TRBJ2-5; CDR3 length: 12; D gene: NA; V gene: TRBV7-3; clone size: NA; CDR3 DNA: TGTGCCAGCAGCCCTAACCAAGAGACCCAGTACTTC; CDR3 protein: CASSPNQETQYF
J gene: TRBJ2-5; CDR3 length: 19; D gene: NA; V gene: TRBV27; clone size: NA; CDR3 DNA: TGTGCCAGCAGTTCCAGGGGGCTACTCCTGGCAGCGGGAGGAGAGACCCAGTACTTC; CDR3 protein: CASSSRGLLLAAGGETQYF
J gene: TRBJ2-3; CDR3 length: 16; D gene: NA; V gene: TRBV28; clone size: NA; CDR3 DNA: TGTGCCAGCAGTTTATCGTCCAGAACTAGCACAGATACGCAGTATTTT; CDR3 protein: CASSLSSRTSTDTQYF
J gene: TRBJ2-1; CDR3 length: 17; D gene: TRBD2; V gene: TRBV5-8; clone size: NA; CDR3 DNA: TGTGCCAGCAGCTATACTAGCGGGAGTCAGTCCTACAATGAGCAGTTCTTC; CDR3 protein: CASSYTSGSQSYNEQFF
J gene: TRBJ2-1; CDR3 length: 17; D gene: TRBD2; V gene: TRBV4-1; clone size: NA; CDR3 DNA: TGCGCCAGCAGCCCCCTGGCTAGCGGGCCTCTAACTAATGAGCAGTTCTTC; CDR3 protein: CASSPLASGPLTNEQFF
J gene: TRBJ2-5; CDR3 length: 17; D gene: NA; V gene: TRBV7-8; clone size: NA; CDR3 DNA: TGTGCCAGCAGCTTATTCTCCCGGGCAGGGTTGTTAGAGACCCAGTACTTC; CDR3 protein: CASSLFSRAGLLETQYF
J gene: TRBJ2-1; CDR3 length: 14; D gene: NA; V gene: TRBV28; clone size: NA; CDR3 DNA: TGTGCCAGTCAGACGGGAGTCCCCTACAATGAGCAGTTCTTC; CDR3 protein: CASQTGVPYNEQFF
J gene: TRBJ2-1; CDR3 length: 16; D gene: TRBD2; V gene: TRBV11-2; clone size: NA; CDR3 DNA: TGTGCCAGCAGAGGACTAGCGGGAGGGCGGAACAATGAGCAGTTCTTC; CDR3 protein: CASRGLAGGRNNEQFF
J gene: TRBJ2-6; CDR3 length: 13; D gene: NA; V gene: TRBV29-1; clone size: NA; CDR3 DNA: TGCAGCGTTGTCAAGAGTGGGGCCAACGTCCTGACTTTC; CDR3 protein: CSVVKSGANVLTF
J gene: TRBJ2-5; CDR3 length: 13; D gene: TRBD2; V gene: TRBV19; clone size: NA; CDR3 DNA: TGTGCCAGTACCGGACTAGCGGAAGAGACCCAGTACTTC; CDR3 protein: CASTGLAEETQYF
J gene: TRBJ2-2; CDR3 length: 14; D gene: TRBD2; V gene: TRBV2; clone size: NA; CDR3 DNA: TGTGCCAGCACGGGACTAGCGGGGGCCGGGGAGCTGTTTTTT; CDR3 protein: CASTGLAGAGELFF
J gene: TRBJ2-6; CDR3 length: 18; D gene: TRBD2; V gene: TRBV28; clone size: NA; CDR3 DNA: TGTGCCAGCAGTTTCTTAGCGGGAGCCGGTCCTGGGGCCAACGTCCTGACTTTC; CDR3 protein: CASSFLAGAGPGANVLTF
J gene: TRBJ1-1; CDR3 length: 16; D gene: NA; V gene: TRBV6-5; clone size: NA; CDR3 DNA: TGTGCCAGCAGTTCCCGGGCGGCAGTCATGAACACTGAAGCTTTCTTT; CDR3 protein: CASSSRAAVMNTEAFF
J gene: TRBJ1-5; CDR3 length: 13; D gene: NA; V gene: TRBV6-6; clone size: once; CDR3 DNA: TGTGCCAGCAGTAACAGCGGCAATCAGCCCCAGCATTTT; CDR3 protein: CASSNSGNQPQHF
J gene: TRBJ2-1; CDR3 length: 16; D gene: TRBD2; V gene: TRBV6-6; clone size: NA; CDR3 DNA: TGTGCCAGCAGTGGGATAGCGGGAGCTAGGTACAATGAGCAGTTCTTC; CDR3 protein: CASSGIAGARYNEQFF
J gene: TRBJ2-3; CDR3 length: 20; D gene: NA; V gene: TRBV1; clone size: few; CDR3 DNA: TGCACCAGCAGCCATGATACTAGCGGGCCCCCCACACTGATCACAGATACGCAGTATTTT; CDR3 protein: CTSSHDTSGPPTLITDTQYF
J gene: TRBJ2-3; CDR3 length: 15; D gene: NA; V gene: TRBV19; clone size: NA; CDR3 DNA: TGTGCCAGTACCGCGGGACGGGCCAGCACAGATACGCAGTATTTT; CDR3 protein: CASTAGRASTDTQYF
J gene: TRBJ2-2; CDR3 length: 14; D gene: NA; V gene: TRBV2; clone size: NA; CDR3 DNA: TGTGCCAGCAGTGAGAGGGGCGAAACCGGGGAGCTATTTTTT; CDR3 protein: CASSERGETGELFF
J gene: TRBJ2-4; CDR3 length: 14; D gene: TRBD1; V gene: TRBV6-1; clone size: NA; CDR3 DNA: TGTGCCAGCAGCAACAGGGGTGACAAAAACATTCAGTACTTC; CDR3 protein: CASSNRGDKNIQYF
J gene: TRBJ1-4; CDR3 length: 13; D gene: NA; V gene: TRBV19; clone size: few; CDR3 DNA: TGTGCCAGTACCCAGGATAATAGCGAAAAACTGTTTTTT; CDR3 protein: CASTQDNSEKLFF
J gene: TRBJ2-7; CDR3 length: 14; D gene: TRBD1; V gene: TRBV28; clone size: NA; CDR3 DNA: TGTGCCAGCAGTTTATGGGGCAGGGGGCTCGAGCAGTACTTC; CDR3 protein: CASSLWGRGLEQYF
J gene: TRBJ2-1; CDR3 length: 17; D gene: TRBD1; V gene: TRBV27; clone size: NA; CDR3 DNA: TGTGCCAGCAGTAAGAGGTTACCGGGACAGGATCACAATGAGCAGTTCTTC; CDR3 protein: CASSKRLPGQDHNEQFF
J gene: TRBJ2-7; CDR3 length: 15; D gene: NA; V gene: TRBV18; clone size: NA; CDR3 DNA: TGTGCCAGCTCCGTGGGAGGACAGAACCAATGGGAGCAGTACTTC; CDR3 protein: CASSVGGQNQWEQYF
J gene: TRBJ1-2; CDR3 length: 17; D gene: NA; V gene: TRBV4-1; clone size: NA; CDR3 DNA: TGCGCCAGCAGCCAAGATCCGGGCAGGGACCTTAACTATGGCTACACCTTC; CDR3 protein: CASSQDPGRDLNYGYTF
J gene: TRBJ1-5; CDR3 length: 15; D gene: TRBD1; V gene: TRBV6-1; clone size: NA; CDR3 DNA: TGTGCCAGCAGTCTCCAGGGGGCGGTGGGTCAGCCCCAGCATTTT; CDR3 protein: CASSLQGAVGQPQHF
J gene: TRBJ2-7; CDR3 length: 14; D gene: NA; V gene: TRBV28; clone size: NA; CDR3 DNA: TGTGCCAGCAGTTTAGTTGGCGGTACCTACGAGCAGTACTTC; CDR3 protein: CASSLVGGTYEQYF
J gene: TRBJ2-3; CDR3 length: 16; D gene: TRBD2; V gene: TRBV2; clone size: NA; CDR3 DNA: TGTGCCAGCACTGGGACCGGGACTAGCGGCACAGATACGCAGTATTTT; CDR3 protein: CASTGTGTSGTDTQYF
J gene: TRBJ1-4; CDR3 length: 15; D gene: TRBD1; V gene: TRBV7-8; clone size: few; CDR3 DNA: TGTGCCAGCAGCCCGGTCCGGACAGGGGGCTCAAAACTGTTTTTT; CDR3 protein: CASSPVRTGGSKLFF
J gene: TRBJ1-5; CDR3 length: 15; D gene: NA; V gene: TRBV6-6; clone size: few; CDR3 DNA: TGTGCCAGCGGATGGACGGCAAGTACCAATCAGCCCCAGCATTTT; CDR3 protein: CASGWTASTNQPQHF
J gene: TRBJ2-5; CDR3 length: 13; D gene: TRBD1; V gene: TRBV18; clone size: once; CDR3 DNA: TGTGCCAGCTCTCCGGGACAGGGAGAGACCCAGTACTTC; CDR3 protein: CASSPGQGETQYF
J gene: TRBJ2-1; CDR3 length: 16; D gene: TRBD2; V gene: TRBV11-2; clone size: NA; CDR3 DNA: TGTGCCAGCAGCCCAAGGCTAGCGGGTATCCACAATGAGCAGTTCTTC; CDR3 protein: CASSPRLAGIHNEQFF
J gene: TRBJ2-7; CDR3 length: 15; D gene: NA; V gene: TRBV2; clone size: NA; CDR3 DNA: TGTGCCAGCAGTGATAGGGTGGGCGGAGCATACGAGCAGTACTTC; CDR3 protein: CASSDRVGGAYEQYF
J gene: TRBJ2-1; CDR3 length: 11; D gene: NA; V gene: TRBV20-1; clone size: NA; CDR3 DNA: TGCAGTGCTACCTCCCCTCCTGAGCAGTTCTTC; CDR3 protein: CSATSPPEQFF
J gene: TRBJ1-5; CDR3 length: 15; D gene: NA; V gene: TRBV2; clone size: once; CDR3 DNA: TGTGCCAGCAGTGCACGGGGTCACCCGGGCCAGCCCCAGCATTTT; CDR3 protein: CASSARGHPGQPQHF
J gene: TRBJ2-1; CDR3 length: 14; D gene: TRBD2; V gene: TRBV2; clone size: NA; CDR3 DNA: TGTGCCAGCAGGGCTAGCGGGAGTAGAGTTGAGCAGTTCTTC; CDR3 protein: CASRASGSRVEQFF
J gene: TRBJ1-1; CDR3 length: 15; D gene: NA; V gene: TRBV11-2; clone size: NA; CDR3 DNA: TGTGCCAGCAGCTTCGTGGCAGGGACCGACACTGAAGCTTTCTTT; CDR3 protein: CASSFVAGTDTEAFF
J gene: TRBJ2-5; CDR3 length: 12; D gene: NA; V gene: TRBV5-5; clone size: NA; CDR3 DNA: TGTGCCAGCAGACGGGACCAAGAGACCCAGTACTTC; CDR3 protein: CASRRDQETQYF
J gene: TRBJ2-3; CDR3 length: 13; D gene: TRBD2; V gene: TRBV7-2; clone size: NA; CDR3 DNA: TGTGCCTGCTCCGGACTAGTGCCAGATACGCAGTATTTT; CDR3 protein: CACSGLVPDTQYF